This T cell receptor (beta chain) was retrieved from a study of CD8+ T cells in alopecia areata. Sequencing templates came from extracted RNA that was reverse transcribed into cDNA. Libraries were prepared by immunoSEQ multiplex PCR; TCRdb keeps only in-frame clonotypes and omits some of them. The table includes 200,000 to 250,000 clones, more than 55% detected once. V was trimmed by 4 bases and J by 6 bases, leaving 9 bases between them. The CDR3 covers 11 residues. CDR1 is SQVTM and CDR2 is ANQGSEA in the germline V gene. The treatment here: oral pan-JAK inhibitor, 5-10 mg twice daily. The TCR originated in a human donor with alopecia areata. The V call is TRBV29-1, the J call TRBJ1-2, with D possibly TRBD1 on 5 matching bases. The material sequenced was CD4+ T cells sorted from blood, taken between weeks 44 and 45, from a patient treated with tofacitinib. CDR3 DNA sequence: TGCAGCGTTGGCAGGGTGGATGGCTACACCTTC. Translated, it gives CSVGRVDGYTF.